This T cell receptor (beta chain) came from a study of blood T cell repertoires in COVID-19. Study details: Acute and convalescent COVID-19 samples came from the United States, Italy and Spain.

The CDR3 has 20 amino acids. Trimming took off 0 bases at V and 0 bases at J, with 20 bases between the two ends. The germline gives CDR1 MNHNS, CDR2 SASEGT. Clones were sequenced by immunoSEQ multiplex PCR, and TCRdb holds only the in-frame ones, with some missing. The top ten hold approximately 4.1% of the sample, which has tens of thousands of clones, approximately 85% seen once. The TCR originated in a man aged 60 to 75 with acute or convalescent COVID-19. The rearrangement links TRBV6-1 to TRBJ1-4; the D gene is possibly TRBD1 (6 bases). Source material: peripheral blood. CDR3 sequence reads: CASSEAATGRGVSTNEKLFF. CDR3 bases: TGTGCCAGCAGTGAAGCGGCTACAGGGAGGGGAGTTTCAACTAATGAAAAACTGTTTTTT.